The following is a TCR beta chain sequence with its context. These data originate in a study of T cell changes during pregnancy in multiple sclerosis. The protocol was immunoSEQ multiplex PCR, while the TCRdb copy is restricted to in-frame clones and leaves out a portion. The sample records around 70,000 clones, more than 90% being singletons. V was pared by 4 bases and J by 5 bases, with 3 bases of the junction left unmatched. The V gene's germline CDR1 is SEHNR and CDR2 FQNEAQ (reference sequence). CDR3 size: 15 residues. The TCR sequence derives from a female donor in good health, enrolled as a control in a pregnancy study. V gene TRBV7-9 combines with J gene TRBJ1-4; 11 nucleotides align to TRBD1. Sequenced here: peripheral blood, sampled in the second trimester of pregnancy. The CDR3 DNA is TGTGCCAGCAGCTACGGACAGGGGGCCAATGAAAAACTGTTTTTT. It encodes CASSYGQGANEKLFF. Variable domain in full (rest from reference TRBV7-9 and TRBJ1-4): DTGVSQNPRHKITKRGQNVTFRCDPISEHNRLYWYRQTLGQGPEFLTYFQNEAQLEKSRLLSDRFSAERPKGSFSTLEIQRTEQGDSAMYLCASSYGQGANEKLFFGSGTQLSVL.